This passage covers 9 T cell receptor beta chains from one sample sequenced in a study of blood T cell repertoires in COVID-19. TCRdb's table, derived via immunoSEQ multiplex PCR, lists solely in-frame clones and lacks some. The table shows 150,000 to 200,000 clones, with approximately 80% occurring only once. The specimen was PBMCs or T cells enriched from blood (not recorded which). These receptors were collected from a man aged 50-59 years who had recovered from COVID-19.

The chain couples TRBV28 to TRBJ1-4; the D gene is possibly TRBD1 (5 bases). The CDR3 runs 16 residues. Germline CDR1 MDHEN, CDR2 SYDVKM. Trimming cost V 7 bases and J 3 bases, with 18 bases left between them. CDR3 sequence (DNA): TGTGCCAGCACCCTCAGGATGCCAGGGTCTAATGAAAAACTGTTTTTT. Amino acid sequence: CASTLRMPGSNEKLFF.

This sequence joins TRBV14 and TRBJ2-1, with 13 bases fitting TRBD2. V shed 2 bases and J 0 bases; nucleotides not matched to a gene: 7. The CDR3 totals 19 residues. The germline gives CDR1 SGHDN, CDR2 FVKESK. The CDR3, as DNA: TGTGCCAGCAGCCAAACGGGACTAGCGGGAAAGAGCTCCTACAATGAGCAGTTCTTC. Translating it yields CASSQTGLAGKSSYNEQFF. Variable domain in full (rest from reference TRBV14 and TRBJ2-1): EAGVTQFPSHSVIEKGQTVTLRCDPISGHDNLYWYRRVMGKEIKFLLHFVKESKQDESGMPNNRFLAERTGGTYSTLKVQPAELEDSGVYFCASSQTGLAGKSSYNEQFFGPGTRLTVL.

The chain joins TRBV5-6 to TRBJ2-5; no clear D. Per germline, CDR1 SGHDT and CDR2 YYEEEE. The CDR3 covers 13 residues. Between the trimmed V and J ends, which lost 4 bases and 1 base, there was a span of 8 bases. As DNA, the CDR3 is TGTGCCAGCAGCGGTATGGCCCAAGAGACCCAGTACTTC. Its translation is CASSGMAQETQYF. Supplemented by reference TRBV5-6 and TRBJ2-5, the full variable domain reads DAGVTQSPTHLIKTRGQQVTLRCSPKSGHDTVSWYQQALGQGPQFIFQYYEEEERQRGNFPDRFSGHQFPNYSSELNVNALLLGDSALYLCASSGMAQETQYFGPGTRLLVL.

This chain connects TRBV18 to TRBJ2-3, with a possible D match to TRBD2 (5 bases). The CDR3 length is 15 residues. The V and J ends lost 1 base and 0 bases respectively, with 8 bases between them. CDR1 KGHSH and CDR2 LQKENI come from the germline V gene. CDR3 sequence reads: CASSPRAGSTDTQYF. CDR3 sequence (DNA): TGTGCCAGCTCACCACGGGCGGGTAGCACAGATACGCAGTATTTT. The variable domain in full, with the rest retrieved from reference TRBV18 and TRBJ2-3, is NAGVMQNPRHLVRRRGQEARLRCSPMKGHSHVYWYRQLPEEGLKFMVYLQKENIIDESGMPKERFSAEFPKEGPSILRIQQVVRGDSAAYFCASSPRAGSTDTQYFGPGTRLTVL.

In this sample, this clone turned up a few times. The chain employs TRBV9 and TRBJ2-7, with D maybe TRBD1 (6 bases). The CDR3 length is 13 residues. The ends were cut back, 3 bases at V and 2 bases at J, with 9 bases in the middle. Germline V CDR1 and CDR2: SGDLS, YYNGEE. The CDR3 region has the DNA TGTGCCAGCAGCGCGACAGGAGCCTACGAGCAGTACTTC. Protein product: CASSATGAYEQYF.

V and J are TRBV19 and TRBJ1-5; D uncertain. CDR3 length equals 17 residues. The germline gives CDR1 LNHDA, CDR2 SQIVND (reference sequence). V was cut by 3 bases and J by 0 bases, with 15 bases left in between. The CDR3, as DNA: TGTGCCAGTAGTATTAGGTTCGGAGACTATAGCAATCAGCCCCAGCATTTT. Its translation: CASSIRFGDYSNQPQHF.

On this clone itself: The germline gene is not matched at one end of the junction; a read error may be the cause. CDR3 sequence reads: CASSQDPGQGSYEQYF. The CDR3 nucleotides are TGCGCCAGCAGTCAAGATCCGGGACAGGGTTCCTACGAGCAGTACTTC. The chain is built from TRBV4-1 and TRBJ2-7; 9 nucleotides match TRBD1. The V gene's germline CDR1 is MGHRA and CDR2 YSYEKL. The CDR3 is 16 amino acids.

This clone occurred once. V gene TRBV4-2 combines with J gene TRBJ1-5, with no clear D. CDR1 LGHNA and CDR2 YNFKEQ come from the germline V gene. The V gene lost 0 bases and the J gene lost 0 bases, with 9 bases spanning the gap. CDR3 length: 16 amino acids. The CDR3 region has the DNA TGTGCCAGCAGCCAAGAACAGAAGAATAGCAATCAGCCCCAGCATTTT. Translation gives CASSQEQKNSNQPQHF.

This clone was seen only once. This sequence joins TRBV5-1 and TRBJ1-1; the match to TRBD1 covers 10 bases. Germline lookup yields CDR1 SGHRS and CDR2 YFSETQ. The CDR3 sequence is 17 residues long. J was trimmed by 7 bases and V by 4 bases; bases with no gene match: 16. CDR3 sequence (DNA): TGCGCCAGCAGCATTCAACCGGGACAGGGGTTTTTAAGTGAAGCTTTCTTT. Translating gives CASSIQPGQGFLSEAFF. The full variable domain, rest sourced from reference TRBV5-1 and TRBJ1-1, is KAGVTQTPRYLIKTRGQQVTLSCSPISGHRSVSWYQQTPGQGLQFLFEYFSETQRNKGNFPGRFSGRQFSNSRSEMNVSTLELGDSALYLCASSIQPGQGFLSEAFFGQGTRLTVV.